The TCR beta chain described here comes from a study of identical twins (dated by TCRdb to 2016 to 2017). Concerning the study at large: The study deep-sequenced TCR alpha and beta repertoires from monozygotic twins, unrelated adults of various ages and cord blood to test whether fetal clonotypes persist. Replicate twin experiments were performed at different times using different library preparation protocols to rule out contamination. What the research found in general, with its limitations: Fewer insertions were carried by abundant cord blood beta clonotypes, a similar but weaker trend appeared in young adult naive repertoires, and no such trend appeared in memory repertoires. The excess sharing between twins in beta out-of-frame sequences was weaker because fewer shared sequences reduced the signal-to-noise ratio. Compared with coincidental sharing between unrelated individuals, an excess of low generation-probability sequences was observed among out-of-frame TCR alpha sequences shared between twins. Invariant T cells such as MAIT and iNKT could partly confound zero-insertion analyses, though diverse VJ usage argued against this for most clonotypes. In monozygotic twins, recombination models systematically underestimated out-of-frame TCR alpha sharing, but the models matched the sharing seen between unrelated individuals. Because the same donors could not be followed over many years, the conclusions relied on cross-sectional statistical analysis.

In the case of this clonotype: Its antigen has not been determined. Within one base of it there is no much larger clone, and no base qualities were kept.

The library was built by means of 5' RACE. Sequenced on an Illumina HiSeq 2000. Template switching introduced a universal primer binding site; the final cDNA contained a unique molecular identifier, enabling accurate counting of TCR cDNA molecules. Specific primers in the conserved constant-segment region were used to synthesize first-strand cDNA for the TCR alpha and beta chains. To control for contamination, every cDNA library carried two barcodes: a SMART-Mk sample barcode plus Illumina barcodes. Two successive PCR steps introduced TruSeq adapter sequences along with Illumina sample barcodes. TCR alpha and beta cDNA libraries were sequenced on the Illumina HiSeq platform with custom primers. As for how the authors treated the data: MiGEC was used to process raw reads and extract unique molecular identifiers, and MiXCR was used to find CDR3 positions. For each individual, recombination models were inferred using an EM algorithm with the repgenHMM and IGoR tools. Shared clonotype analysis was performed with the tcR package in R, normalizing sharing by the product of cloneset sizes. To study raw recombination free of thymic and clonal selection effects, out-of-frame nonproductive sequences were analyzed. Clones were called with MiXCR by TCRdb after fastp trimmed the public reads at Q25, and only in-frame beta chains were retained. Under each unique CDR3 protein, matching rows form one entry showing the most common genes and DNA. These V and J calls rely on TCRdb rather than the paper's analysis. Here the sample has some 900,000 distinct CDR3 sequences; approximately 13% occur a single time. The ten largest clonotypes hold under 2% of the sample.

V is reduced by 2 bases and J by 0 bases, leaving a spacing of 14 bases between them. For CDR1 and CDR2, the germline V gene lists ENHRY and SYGVKD. The CDR3 holds 16 amino acids from the cysteine to the valine. Kept here is only the CDR3 DNA, which spans 48 bases and is read in frame from base 1. Every donor was a healthy Caucasian. Three pairs of female monozygotic twins, all aged about 18 to 30 years, were included in the twin cohort. Peripheral blood mononuclear cells were used as the source from which RNA for TCR libraries was isolated. The data were also submitted as part of a second study, on yellow fever vaccine responses in identical twins. The second paper states: According to the authors, the vaccine-induced T cell response in identical twins seemed to be partly convergent and partly specific to each individual. Focusing on identical twins, the study followed the T cell clones that responded to the vaccine, and did so with precision.

The source material was PBMCs. Here the chain combines TRBV10-3 and TRBJ2-7; perhaps TRBD2 is the D gene, with 6 bases matching. This TCR came from a young woman in good health. The CDR3: CAISEGNSGSSYEQYV. The DNA sequence is given as TGTGCCATCAGTGAGGGTAATAGCGGAAGCTCCTACGAGCAGTACGTC.